Detailed here is one T cell receptor (beta chain). Its target is not known. The entry originates in a study of cytomegalovirus exposure and HLA in healthy donors. Study-wide results and limits: Earlier results showed most TCR beta V segments being productive about 90% or about 30% of the time. A later analysis found that most CMV-associated TCR beta chains appeared HLA-restricted. Indistinguishable V segments such as TRBV6-2 and TRBV6-3 were excluded.

It was with 60 Vbeta and 13 Jbeta primers that the PCR ran. The protocol was immunoSEQ multiplex PCR, while the TCRdb copy is restricted to in-frame clones and leaves out a portion. This table holds approximately 160,000 clones, about 63% found once. This CDR3 contains 16 residues. J lost 0 bases, V lost 3 bases, and 3 bases had no gene match. CDR1 is SGHTA, CDR2 FQGTGA, per germline. Sequencing was carried out using PBMCs. The sequence came from a woman aged 40 to 50 in good health and CMV-seropositive. The chain is built from TRBV7-3 and TRBJ2-4; 9 positions match TRBD2. The CDR3 loop reads CASSFSGGLAKNIQYF. DNA for the CDR3: TGTGCCAGCAGCTTTAGCGGGGGCCTAGCCAAAAACATTCAGTACTTC.